The 2 T cell receptor beta chains listed next were all sequenced from one sample in a study of blood T cell repertoires in COVID-19. Data came from immunoSEQ multiplex PCR; TCRdb stores just in-frame clones and leaves some out. This table holds approximately 31,000 clones, about 90% found once. The sample comprised peripheral blood. These receptors were collected from a human donor with active COVID-19. The donor label of this sample is uncertain.

This chain joins TRBV9 and TRBJ1-2; D possibly corresponds to TRBD1 (5 bases). The germline gives CDR1 SGDLS, CDR2 YYNGEE. The CDR3 length is 16 residues. Trimming took 0 bases from V and 8 from J, leaving 20 bases between them. This CDR3 reads CASSVAGQGSAGGYTF. Written as DNA, the CDR3 is TGTGCCAGCAGCGTAGCTGGGCAGGGTTCAGCCGGCGGCTACACCTTC.

Here the CDR3 reads CASSLTRTSGGPRNIQYF. In DNA, the CDR3 is TGTGCCAGCAGCTTAACAAGGACTAGCGGGGGGCCGAGGAACATTCAGTACTTC. The chain combines TRBV7-2 with TRBJ2-4; 14 bases are a match to TRBD2. This CDR3 region has 18 residues. Germline loops: CDR1 SGHTA, CDR2 FQGNSA. The ends lost 2 bases at V and 7 bases at J; junction bases unmatched: 10.